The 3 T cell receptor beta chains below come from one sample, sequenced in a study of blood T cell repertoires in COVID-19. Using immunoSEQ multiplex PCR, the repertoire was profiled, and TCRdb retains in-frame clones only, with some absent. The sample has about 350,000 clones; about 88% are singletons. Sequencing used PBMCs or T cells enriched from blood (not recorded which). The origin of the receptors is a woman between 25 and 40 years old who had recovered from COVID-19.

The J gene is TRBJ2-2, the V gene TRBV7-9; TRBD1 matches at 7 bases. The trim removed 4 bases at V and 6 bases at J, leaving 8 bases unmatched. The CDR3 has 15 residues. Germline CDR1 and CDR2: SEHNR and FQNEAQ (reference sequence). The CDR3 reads CASSSDRLRAGELFF. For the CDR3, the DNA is TGTGCCAGCAGCTCGGACAGGCTCCGTGCCGGGGAGCTGTTTTTT.

CDR3 DNA: TGCAGCGGGGAAGCCTATGACAGGGTGGCGGGAGAGACCCAGTACTTC. It encodes CSGEAYDRVAGETQYF. J is TRBJ2-5 and V is TRBV29-1, with TRBD1 matching over 7 bases. This CDR3 has 16 amino acids. Germline CDR1 SQVTM, CDR2 ANQGSEA. Trimming took 7 bases from V and 4 from J; bases not matched to a gene: 18. The whole variable domain, filled in from reference TRBV29-1 and TRBJ2-5, reads SAVISQKPSRDICQRGTSLTIQCQVDSQVTMMFWYRQQPGQSLTLIATANQGSEATYESGFVIDKFPISRPNLTFSTLTVSNMSPEDSSIYLCSGEAYDRVAGETQYFGPGTRLLVL.

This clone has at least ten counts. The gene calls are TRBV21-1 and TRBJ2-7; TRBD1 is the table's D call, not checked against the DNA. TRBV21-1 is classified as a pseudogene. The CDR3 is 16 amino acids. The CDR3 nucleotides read TGTGCCAGCAGCAATCCCGGGGCAGGGGCGGACTACGAGCAGTACTTC. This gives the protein CASSNPGAGADYEQYF.